The present T cell receptor (beta chain) was sequenced within a study of cytomegalovirus exposure and HLA in healthy donors. Study results and caveats: Associated with cytomegalovirus, according to the listing, were about 160 TCR beta chains. Later, an analysis found that common viral pathogens appeared to be linked with several of the most significant clusters. Published work reported that the classifier diagnosed cytomegalovirus status with high specificity and sensitivity.

Concerning this clone itself: Its antigen is undetermined.

Likely unrecorded immune exposures existed in these nominally healthy donors. PCR involved 60 Vbeta and 13 Jbeta primers. Sequencing was performed with immunoSEQ multiplex PCR; in TCRdb, only in-frame clones are kept and a portion is missing. The data hold 150,000 to 200,000 clones, with around 80% observed a single time. The CDR3 length is 16 residues. Unmatched junction bases numbered 11, after V lost 4 bases and J lost 4 bases. Looked up from germline, CDR1 is LGHNT and CDR2 is FRNRAP. Source material: PBMCs. The chain joins TRBV12-5 to TRBJ2-5; 8 bases are a match to TRBD2. The TCR was taken from a human donor in good health. DNA of the CDR3: TGTGCTAGTGGTTCCCCCCCGGGGGGGTTTAGAGAGACCCAGTACTTC. Translated: CASGSPPGGFRETQYF.